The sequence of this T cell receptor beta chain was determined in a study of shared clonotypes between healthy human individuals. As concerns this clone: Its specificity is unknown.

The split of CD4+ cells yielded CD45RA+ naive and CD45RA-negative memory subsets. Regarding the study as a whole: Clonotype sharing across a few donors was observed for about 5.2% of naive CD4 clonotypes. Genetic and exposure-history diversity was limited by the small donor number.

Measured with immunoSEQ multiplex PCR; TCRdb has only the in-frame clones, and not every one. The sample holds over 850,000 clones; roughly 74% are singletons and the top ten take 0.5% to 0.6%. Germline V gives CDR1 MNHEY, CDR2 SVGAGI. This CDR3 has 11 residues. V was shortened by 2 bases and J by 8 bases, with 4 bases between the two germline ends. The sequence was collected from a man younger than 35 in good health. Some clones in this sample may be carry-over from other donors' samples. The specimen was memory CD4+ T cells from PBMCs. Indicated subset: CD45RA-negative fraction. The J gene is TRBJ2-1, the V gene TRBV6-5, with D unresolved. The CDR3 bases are TGTGCCAGCAGTTACGGGGATGAGCAGTTCTTC. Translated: CASSYGDEQFF.